The sequence of this TCR beta chain was determined in a study of cytomegalovirus exposure and HLA in healthy donors. This clone was observed a few times. Antigen: not known. Both 60 Vbeta primers and 13 Jbeta primers went into the PCR. The repertoire was sequenced with immunoSEQ multiplex PCR; TCRdb's copy has only in-frame clones and lacks some. This sample has about 130,000 clones; 17% occur once, and the top ten carry about 3%. Germline-derived CDR1 and CDR2 are SGHNT and YYREEE (reference sequence). The V end was cut by 2 bases, the J end by 5 bases, with 18 bases between. The CDR3 contains 16 residues. Study-wide findings and caveats: Researchers reported that a few CMV-associated chains were confirmed in vitro as CMV antigen-specific. TCR beta V- and J-gene trimming, according to a later analysis, was linked to a missense DCLRE1C variant.

The TCR comes from a female donor in good health and CMV-seropositive. The sequencing sample was made of PBMCs. V usage is TRBV5-4 and J usage is TRBJ2-3, with a possible D match to TRBD2 (5 bases). As DNA, the CDR3 is TGTGCCAGCAGCTTACCGTCGGGGAAGGGAATAGATACGCAGTATTTT. Its translation: CASSLPSGKGIDTQYF.